Presented here are 10 T cell receptor beta chains from one specimen sequenced in a study of identical twins. TCRdb itself ran the 5' RACE reads through MiXCR, one entry per CDR3 protein. The sample records roughly 750,000 distinct CDR3 sequences, around 21% being singletons. These data are also associated with another study on T cells expressing NK-cell markers.

The sequenced sample was PBMCs. Receptors originate from a woman between 18 and 29 years old in good health.

This clonotype was seen a handful of times. The J gene is TRBJ2-1, the V gene TRBV10-2, with 9 bases that match TRBD2. The J segment lost 13 bases and the V segment lost 3 bases, leaving 10 bases of the junction unmatched. Germline V CDR1 and CDR2: WSHSY, SAAADI. This CDR3 comprises 14 residues. As DNA, the CDR3 is TGCGCCAGCAGTGAAGGCGGGGGGGCCTCCCACCAGTTCTTC. Amino acid sequence: CASSEGGGASHQFF.

The chain joins TRBV11-2 to TRBJ1-5, with D unresolved. Germline CDR1 is SGHAT and CDR2 is FQNNGV. V was clipped by 4 bases and J by 7 bases, with 11 bases between them. The CDR3 has 13 residues. The CDR3 loop is CASSSDPTQPQHF. The CDR3 DNA follows: TGTGCCAGCAGCTCCGACCCCACCCAGCCCCAGCATTTT.

The rearrangement links TRBV5-5 to TRBJ1-1, with D hard to call. The length of the CDR3 is 11 residues. The V gene's germline CDR1 is SGHKS and CDR2 YYEKEE (reference sequence). V lost 0 bases and J lost 9, with 6 bases in between. The CDR3 loop reads CASSLGTQAFF. The DNA for the CDR3 is TGTGCCAGCAGCTTGGGTACCCAAGCTTTCTTT.

The rearrangement links TRBV5-4 to TRBJ1-1; D is undetermined. Per germline, CDR1 SGHNT and CDR2 YYREEE (reference sequence). CDR3 length equals 12 residues. V was pared by 2 bases and J by 4 bases, with 6 bases between. CDR3 protein: CASSFHSTEAFF. The CDR3 DNA follows: TGTGCCAGCAGCTTTCACAGCACTGAAGCTTTCTTT.

CDR3 amino acids: CASGTGKGLRSGYTF. As DNA, the CDR3 is TGTGCCAGTGGGACAGGGAAGGGGCTCCGAAGTGGCTACACCTTC. The rearrangement links TRBV6-1 to TRBJ1-2; 9 bases fit TRBD1. Losses at the gene ends were 9 bases for V and 7 bases for J; bases not matched to a gene: 15. This CDR3 has 15 residues. Germline V CDR1 and CDR2: MNHNS, SASEGT.

The CDR3 loop is CASSRADEKLFF. The CDR3 nucleotides read TGTGCCAGTAGTCGGGCAGACGAAAAACTGTTTTTT. The chain recombines TRBV19 with TRBJ1-4; D gene uncertain. Trimming stripped 5 bases from V and 8 bases from J, with 9 bases between. This CDR3 region has 12 residues. Germline V CDR1 and CDR2: LNHDA, SQIVND (reference sequence).

This clonotype was counted between two and nine times. The chain uses TRBV4-2 and TRBJ2-3; D remains unclear. Germline lookup yields CDR1 LGHNA and CDR2 YNFKEQ. V was clipped by 1 base and J by 6 bases, with 5 bases between them. The CDR3 spans 12 residues. The CDR3 DNA reads as TGTGCCAGCAGCCAAGGCTACGATACGCAGTATTTT. Encoded protein: CASSQGYDTQYF.

The sample holds many counts of this clonotype. The chain recombines TRBV5-1 with TRBJ2-1; 9 bases align to TRBD2. The CDR3 covers 17 residues. V shed 0 bases, J shed 5 bases, and the junction held 9 bases outside the gene matches. From germline, CDR1 is SGHRS and CDR2 YFSETQ. For the CDR3, the DNA is TGCGCCAGCAGCTTGGCTTCCACTAGCGGGCTTCACAATGAGCAGTTCTTC. It encodes CASSLASTSGLHNEQFF.

In its sample, this clonotype was seen a few times. V usage is TRBV5-5 and J usage is TRBJ2-1; D unresolved. CDR3 length: 18 amino acids. Trimming pared 4 bases from V and 0 bases from J, leaving 20 bases between. Germline V gene data show CDR1 as SGHKS and CDR2 as YYEKEE (reference sequence). The CDR3 nucleotides read TGTGCCAGCAGCGTGGACCATACCGAATGGAGCTCCTACAATGAGCAGTTCTTC. Protein product: CASSVDHTEWSSYNEQFF.

In its sample, this clonotype was seen a few times. The chain carries TRBV27 and TRBJ2-7; perhaps TRBD1 as D (6 bases). The V gene lost 3 bases and the J gene lost 2 bases, with 14 bases spanning the gap. The CDR3 length is 15 residues. Looked up from germline, CDR1 is MNHEY and CDR2 is SMNVEV (reference sequence). This chain's CDR3 is CASSLSSTGPYEQYF. The CDR3 nucleotides are TGTGCCAGCAGTTTGTCTTCGACAGGCCCCTACGAGCAGTACTTC.